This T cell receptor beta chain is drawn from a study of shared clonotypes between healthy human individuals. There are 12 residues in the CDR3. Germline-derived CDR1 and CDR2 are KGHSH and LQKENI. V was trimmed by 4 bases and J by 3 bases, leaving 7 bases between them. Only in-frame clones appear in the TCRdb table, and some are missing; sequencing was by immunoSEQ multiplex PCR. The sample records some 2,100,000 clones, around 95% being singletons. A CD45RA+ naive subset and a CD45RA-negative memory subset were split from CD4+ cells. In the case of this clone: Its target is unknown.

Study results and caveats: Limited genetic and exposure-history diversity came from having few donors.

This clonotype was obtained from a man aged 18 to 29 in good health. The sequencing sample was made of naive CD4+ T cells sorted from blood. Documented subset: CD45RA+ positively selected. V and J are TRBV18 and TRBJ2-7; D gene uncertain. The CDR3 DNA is TGTGCCAGCTCACAGACATACTACGAGCAGTACTTC. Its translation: CASSQTYYEQYF.